The present TCR beta chain was sequenced within a study of cytomegalovirus exposure and HLA in healthy donors. Both 60 Vbeta primers and 13 Jbeta primers went into the PCR. Repertoires were generated with immunoSEQ multiplex PCR, while TCRdb's copy carries only in-frame clones and drops some. The sample table includes 50,000 to 70,000 clones. V dropped 4 bases and J dropped 0; count of bases not matched to a gene: 8. Germline CDR1 reads KGHSH; CDR2 reads LQKENI. The CDR3 is 17 residues long. The source of this sequence is a man between 45 and 60 years old in good health and CMV-seropositive. The chain is built from TRBV18 and TRBJ2-1; TRBD1 matches 8 bases. The sample was PBMCs. The CDR3 bases are TGTGCCAGCTCACTTAGCCCAACAGGGGGCTCCTACAATGAGCAGTTCTTC. The encoded protein is CASSLSPTGGSYNEQFF. Together with reference TRBV18 and TRBJ2-1, the CDR3 gives the full variable domain: NAGVMQNPRHLVRRRGQEARLRCSPMKGHSHVYWYRQLPEEGLKFMVYLQKENIIDESGMPKERFSAEFPKEGPSILRIQQVVRGDSAAYFCASSLSPTGGSYNEQFFGPGTRLTVL.